The 14 T cell receptor beta chains in this list originate from one sample, sequenced in a study of vaccination and CD4 T cells after COVID-19. These receptors' antigens are unknown. The Oncomine TCR Beta short-read assay sequenced DNA from cultured CD4+ T cells. TCRdb re-analysed the PCR reads in MiXCR, keeping a single row per CDR3 protein. The table lists fewer than 8,000 distinct CDR3 sequences, about 47% of them singletons. Regarding treatment: approximately 10-day PBMC culture with coronavirus spike peptide pools or control peptides (ViraFEST assay). The sample was CD4+ T cells from blood, cultured in vitro. These receptor sequences come from a human donor who had recovered from COVID-19.

This clonotype was observed a handful of times. The gene calls are TRBV20-1 and TRBJ1-5, with TRBD1 as a possible D gene (5 bases). CDR1 and CDR2 from the germline V gene are DFQATT and SNEGSKA (reference sequence). V lost 1 base to trimming and J lost 0 bases, with 16 bases between them. This CDR3 region has 17 residues. The DNA for the CDR3 is TGCAGTGCTAGAGCGTCTCGAGGGGCCTTTAGCAATCAGCCCCAGCATTTT. Its protein is CSARASRGAFSNQPQHF.

The chain carries TRBV10-3 and TRBJ2-2; 7 nucleotides line up with TRBD2. J gave up 0 bases and V 10 bases, and 8 bases lay outside the gene matches. This CDR3 has 15 amino acids. The germline gives CDR1 ENHRY, CDR2 SYGVKD. CDR3 DNA sequence: TGTGCCACCCGACCTAGCGGAACGAACACCGGGGAGCTGTTTTTT. Residues: CATRPSGTNTGELFF.

The chain combines TRBV2 with TRBJ1-1, with 7 bases that match TRBD1. After removal of 6 bases from V and 4 bases from J, the junction contained 17 bases not matched to a gene. Germline V lookup: CDR1 SNHLY, CDR2 FYNNEI. The CDR3 consists of 17 residues. This CDR3 reads CASRAGRRGVSGTEAFF. The CDR3 DNA reads as TGTGCCAGCAGGGCGGGGCGCAGGGGGGTTTCTGGCACTGAAGCTTTCTTT. Together with reference TRBV2 and TRBJ1-1, the CDR3 gives the full variable domain: EPEVTQTPSHQVTQMGQEVILRCVPISNHLYFYWYRQILGQKVEFLVSFYNNEISEKSEIFDDQFSVERPDGSNFTLKIRSTKLEDSAMYFCASRAGRRGVSGTEAFFGQGTRLTVV.

In its sample, this clonotype was seen a few times. V gene TRBV7-2 combines with J gene TRBJ2-1; the match to TRBD2 covers 7 bases. There are 13 residues in the CDR3. Trimming removed 8 bases from V and 6 bases from J; junction bases left unmatched: 7. Germline-derived CDR1 and CDR2 are SGHTA and FQGNSA. CDR3: CASGAGAVNEQFF. In DNA, the CDR3 is TGTGCCAGCGGGGCGGGAGCAGTCAATGAGCAGTTCTTC.

V gene TRBV6-2 or TRBV6-3 combines with J gene TRBJ2-7, with 12 bases lining up with TRBD1. Trimming took 7 bases from V and 4 from J; bases not matched to a gene: 8. The CDR3 is 15 residues long. Per the germline V gene, CDR1 is MNHEY and CDR2 is SVGEGT. The CDR3 DNA follows: TGTGCCAGCAATGAGGGGACAGGGGGCAGGTACGAGCAGTACTTC. This codes for CASNEGTGGRYEQYF.

The V call is TRBV12-5, the J call TRBJ2-7; D is undetermined. The germline V gene encodes CDR1 LGHNT and CDR2 FRNRAP. Trimming removed 1 base from V and 2 bases from J, with 6 bases in between. This CDR3 spans 13 amino acids. This chain's CDR3 is CASGLGTTYEQYF. In DNA form, the CDR3 reads TGTGCTAGTGGTTTGGGGACCACCTACGAGCAGTACTTC.

The V gene is TRBV9, the J gene TRBJ1-2; no reliable D call. Germline V gene data show CDR1 as SGDLS and CDR2 as YYNGEE. Trimming took 0 bases from V and 3 from J, leaving 9 bases between them. This CDR3 is 14 amino acids long. CDR3 amino acids: CASSVAEGHYGYTF. The CDR3 DNA follows: TGTGCCAGCAGCGTAGCCGAGGGTCACTATGGCTACACCTTC. Full variable domain (missing parts from reference TRBV9 and TRBJ1-2): DSGVTQTPKHLITATGQRVTLRCSPRSGDLSVYWYQQSLDQGLQFLIQYYNGEERAKGNILERFSAQQFPDLHSELNLSSLELGDSALYFCASSVAEGHYGYTFGSGTRLTVV.

CDR3 in DNA: TGTGCCAGCAGCAAGACAGGGGGCGGTGAAAAACTGTTTTTT. Its protein product is CASSKTGGGEKLFF. The J gene is TRBJ1-4, the V gene TRBV28, with 10 bases matching TRBD1. Germline CDR1 reads MDHEN; CDR2 reads SYDVKM. With 6 bases clipped from V and 7 bases from J, the junction kept 5 bases outside the gene matches. The CDR3 spans 14 residues.

V gene TRBV2 combines with J gene TRBJ1-1; the D is unclear. The CDR3 spans 15 residues. V shed 4 bases and J shed 3 bases, with 15 bases lying between them. Germline loops: CDR1 SNHLY, CDR2 FYNNEI. The CDR3 is CASSGGAGGYTEAFF. The CDR3 DNA reads as TGTGCCAGCAGTGGAGGTGCAGGCGGATACACTGAAGCTTTCTTT.

This clonotype has just a few counts. The V and J genes are TRBV15 and TRBJ2-1, with 10 bases fitting TRBD1. The CDR3 covers 16 residues. In germline, CDR1 is LNHNV, CDR2 YYDKDF (reference sequence). The V gene end was trimmed by 3 bases and the J gene end by 7 bases; junction bases not matched to a gene: 9. This chain's CDR3 is CATSSDLGQGWNEQFF. In nucleotides, the CDR3 is TGTGCCACCAGCAGTGATTTGGGACAGGGGTGGAATGAGCAGTTCTTC.

This clonotype has more than one count but fewer than ten. The V gene is TRBV5-4, the J gene TRBJ2-5; no clear D gene. Trimming shortened V by 10 bases and J by 5 bases, and 18 bases separated the two germline ends. The germline V gene has CDR1 SGHNT and CDR2 YYREEE (reference sequence). This CDR3 is 13 amino acids long. The CDR3 DNA sequence: TGTGCCGGAGCTACAGACTCCCAGGAGACCCAGTACTTC. This translates into CAGATDSQETQYF.

The CDR3 is CASSVVGGNTDTQYF. In nucleotides, the CDR3 is TGTGCCAGCAGCGTAGTGGGCGGGAACACAGATACGCAGTATTTT. The V call is TRBV9, the J call TRBJ2-3; TRBD2 is a possible D gene (6 bases). CDR1 is SGDLS and CDR2 is YYNGEE in the germline V gene. The CDR3 length is 15 residues. V shed 0 bases and J shed 2 bases, with 10 bases lying between them.

Note on this clonotype: A junction boundary mismatches the germline segment, possibly from a read error. The chain has TRBV20-1 and TRBJ2-1, with 8 bases lining up with TRBD2. The germline gives CDR1 DFQATT, CDR2 SNEGSKA (reference sequence). There are 15 residues in the CDR3. The CDR3: CSTRDWTSMSDEQFF. The CDR3 region has the DNA TGCAGTACTAGAGATTGGACTAGCATGAGCGATGAGCAGTTCTTC.

The V call is TRBV5-1, the J call TRBJ1-2; no clear D. This CDR3 region has 13 residues. The germline V gene encodes CDR1 SGHRS and CDR2 YFSETQ. V was cut by 4 bases and J by 8 bases, with 15 bases left in between. CDR3 loop: CASSPVVGYGYTF. The CDR3 coding sequence is TGCGCCAGCAGCCCCGTGGTAGGATACGGCTACACCTTC.